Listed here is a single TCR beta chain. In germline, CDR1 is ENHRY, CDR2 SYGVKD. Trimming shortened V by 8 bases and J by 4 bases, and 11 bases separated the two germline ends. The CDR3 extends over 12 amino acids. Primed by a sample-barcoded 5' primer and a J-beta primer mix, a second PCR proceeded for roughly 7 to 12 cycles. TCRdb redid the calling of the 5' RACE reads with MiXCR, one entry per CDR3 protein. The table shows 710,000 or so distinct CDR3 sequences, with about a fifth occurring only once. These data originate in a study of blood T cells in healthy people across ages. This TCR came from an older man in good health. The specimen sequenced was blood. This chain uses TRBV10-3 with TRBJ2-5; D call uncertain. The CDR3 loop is CAIGPAGETQYF. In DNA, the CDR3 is TGTGCCATCGGGCCAGCCGGAGAGACCCAGTACTTC.